In its sample, the clone carrying this TCR beta chain ranks as large. The QIAseq Immune Repertoire TCR panel built the libraries from around 15 ng of total RNA. MiXCR was run by TCRdb on the reads, yielding one entry per CDR3 protein. The repertoire consists of 500 or so distinct CDR3 sequences, with roughly 10% occurring once and the leading ten covering roughly 10%. With 1 base removed from V and 8 bases from J, the gap between germline ends came to 15 bases. Germline V gene data show CDR1 as SQVTM and CDR2 as ANQGSEA. The CDR3 is 14 amino acids. This specimen comes from a study of circulating CD8 cells and anti-PD-1 response in melanoma. Live CD3+CD8+TCRalphabeta+ cells were sorted into four subsets by PD-1 and/or TIGIT.

The receptor was derived from a human donor with melanoma. The chain combines TRBV29-1 with TRBJ2-4; D might be TRBD2 (6 bases). This sample comprised CD8+ T cells from PBMCs, obtained at baseline or after one month of anti-PD-1 therapy (not recorded which). The CDR3 DNA is TGCAGCGTTGAAGCCGGGGAGGCCGCGGACATTCAGTACTTC. Translated, it gives CSVEAGEAADIQYF.